The entry below describes one TCR beta chain. Its antigen is currently unknown. These data are taken from a study of shared clonotypes between healthy human individuals. Study-wide results and limits: Sampling involved blood alone; tissue repertoires likely differ.

On ten immunoSEQ deep assay plates, unsorted PBMC DNA was sequenced. TCRdb's table, derived via immunoSEQ multiplex PCR, lists solely in-frame clones and lacks some. The sample carries nearly 500,000 clones, less than 80% recorded once. Adult donors, all healthy and HIV-negative, had no recent acute infections or vaccinations. CDR3 size: 14 residues. Trimming left V 11 bases short and J 0 bases short, with 14 bases between. CDR1 and CDR2 from the germline V gene are MNHGY and SVAAGI. This sequence originates from a woman aged 40-49 years in good health. Some clones in this sample may be carry-over from other donors' samples. What was sequenced was PBMCs. The chain links TRBV6-9 to TRBJ1-5; D perhaps matches TRBD1 (5 bases). The CDR3 DNA reads as TGTGCCTGGGGCAGGCTCTATAGCAATCAGCCCCAGCATTTT. Its protein product is CAWGRLYSNQPQHF.